This T cell receptor beta chain was sequenced in a study of human T cells and chemical hapten exposure. The time point denotes: pre-sensitization, week 0. Regarding treatment: therapeutic diphenylcyclopropenone sensitization with weekly scalp DPC. This clonotype showed up just a few times. The V gene lost 4 bases and the J gene lost 1 base, with 19 bases spanning the gap. The CDR3 runs 17 residues. The V gene's germline CDR1 is SGHDN and CDR2 FVKESK. TCRdb analysed the RACE reads with MiXCR anew, one entry per CDR3 protein. This sample carries fewer than 65,000 distinct CDR3 sequences, 9.4% of them seen once, and the ten largest clones take 13% to 15%.

The source of this sequence is a woman aged 35 to 49 with alopecia areata. Some clones in this sample may be carry-over from other donors' samples. V and J are TRBV14 and TRBJ1-1, with a weak D call TRBD1 (5 bases). Sequencing used whole blood, obtained in connection with sensitization to the hapten diphenylcyclopropenone (DPC). The CDR3 DNA sequence: TGTGCCAGCAGCCGGCGGGACTCCGGAGGATGGAACACTGAAGCTTTCTTT. Its protein is CASSRRDSGGWNTEAFF.